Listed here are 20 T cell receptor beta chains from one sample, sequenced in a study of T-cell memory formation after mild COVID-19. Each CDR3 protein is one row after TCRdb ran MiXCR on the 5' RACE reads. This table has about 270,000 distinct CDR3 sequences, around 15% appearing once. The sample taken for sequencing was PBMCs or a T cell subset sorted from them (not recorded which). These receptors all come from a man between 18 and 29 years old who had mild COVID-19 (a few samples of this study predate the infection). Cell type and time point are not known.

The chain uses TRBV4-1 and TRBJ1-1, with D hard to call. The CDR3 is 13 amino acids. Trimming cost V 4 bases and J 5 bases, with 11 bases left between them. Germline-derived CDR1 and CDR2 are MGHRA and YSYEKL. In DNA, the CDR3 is TGCGCCAGCAGCCCTGAAGGAAGAACTGAAGCTTTCTTT. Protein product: CASSPEGRTEAFF.

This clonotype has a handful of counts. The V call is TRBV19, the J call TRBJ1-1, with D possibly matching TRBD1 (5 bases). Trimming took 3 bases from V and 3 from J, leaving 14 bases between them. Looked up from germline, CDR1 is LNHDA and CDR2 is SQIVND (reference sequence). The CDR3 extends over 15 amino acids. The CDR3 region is CASSISDMQDTEAFF. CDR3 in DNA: TGTGCCAGTAGTATTTCGGACATGCAAGACACTGAAGCTTTCTTT.

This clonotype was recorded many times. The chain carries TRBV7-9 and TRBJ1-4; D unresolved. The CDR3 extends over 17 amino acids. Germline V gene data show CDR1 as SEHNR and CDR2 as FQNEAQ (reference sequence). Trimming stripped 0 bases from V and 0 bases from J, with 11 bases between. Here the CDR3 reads CASSLAHPFATNEKLFF. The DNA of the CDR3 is TGTGCCAGCAGCTTAGCGCACCCTTTTGCAACTAATGAAAAACTGTTTTTT.

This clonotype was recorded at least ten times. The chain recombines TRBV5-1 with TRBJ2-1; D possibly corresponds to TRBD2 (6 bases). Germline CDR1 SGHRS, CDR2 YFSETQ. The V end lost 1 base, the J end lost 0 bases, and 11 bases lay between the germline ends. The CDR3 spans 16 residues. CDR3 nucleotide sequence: TGCGCCAGCAGCTTGCGGGAGCTAAGCTCCTACAATGAGCAGTTCTTC. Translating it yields CASSLRELSSYNEQFF.

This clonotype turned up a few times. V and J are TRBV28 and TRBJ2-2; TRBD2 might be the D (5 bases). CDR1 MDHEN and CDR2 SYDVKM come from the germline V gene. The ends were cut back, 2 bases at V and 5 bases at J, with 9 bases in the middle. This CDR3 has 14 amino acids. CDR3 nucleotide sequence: TGTGCCAGCAGTTTAACGGGGTATACCGGGGAGCTGTTTTTT. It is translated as CASSLTGYTGELFF.

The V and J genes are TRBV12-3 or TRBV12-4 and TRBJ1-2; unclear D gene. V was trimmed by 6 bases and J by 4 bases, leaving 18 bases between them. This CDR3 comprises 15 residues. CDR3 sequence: CASSRIVLRGYGYTF. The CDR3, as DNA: TGTGCCAGCAGCCGTATAGTACTGCGTGGCTATGGCTACACCTTC.

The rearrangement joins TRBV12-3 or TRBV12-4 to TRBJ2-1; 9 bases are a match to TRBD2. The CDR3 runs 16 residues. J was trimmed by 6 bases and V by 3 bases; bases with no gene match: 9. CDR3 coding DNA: TGTGCCAGCAGTTTTTGGGCGAGCGGGGGGTTCAATGAGCAGTTCTTC. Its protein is CASSFWASGGFNEQFF.

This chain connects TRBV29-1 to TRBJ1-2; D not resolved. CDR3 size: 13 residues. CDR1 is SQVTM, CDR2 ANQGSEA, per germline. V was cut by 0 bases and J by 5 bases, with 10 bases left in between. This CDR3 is CSVEEDGRYGYTF. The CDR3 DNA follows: TGCAGCGTTGAAGAAGACGGACGATATGGCTACACCTTC. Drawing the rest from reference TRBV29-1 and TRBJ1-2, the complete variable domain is SAVISQKPSRDICQRGTSLTIQCQVDSQVTMMFWYRQQPGQSLTLIATANQGSEATYESGFVIDKFPISRPNLTFSTLTVSNMSPEDSSIYLCSVEEDGRYGYTFGSGTRLTVV.

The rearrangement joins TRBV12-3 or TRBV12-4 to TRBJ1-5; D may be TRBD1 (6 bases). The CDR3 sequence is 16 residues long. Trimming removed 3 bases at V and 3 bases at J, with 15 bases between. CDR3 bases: TGTGCCAGCAGTTTCGGTGGTGGACAGTTCAATCAGCCCCAGCATTTT. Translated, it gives CASSFGGGQFNQPQHF.

CDR3 sequence: CASSHTAGGVLEQFF. CDR3 coding DNA: TGTGCCAGCAGCCATACAGCGGGGGGTGTACTTGAGCAGTTCTTC. The genes are TRBV27 and TRBJ2-1; 9 bases are shared with TRBD2. The ends lost 6 bases at V and 9 bases at J; junction bases unmatched: 12. CDR3 size: 15 residues. The germline gives CDR1 MNHEY, CDR2 SMNVEV (reference sequence).

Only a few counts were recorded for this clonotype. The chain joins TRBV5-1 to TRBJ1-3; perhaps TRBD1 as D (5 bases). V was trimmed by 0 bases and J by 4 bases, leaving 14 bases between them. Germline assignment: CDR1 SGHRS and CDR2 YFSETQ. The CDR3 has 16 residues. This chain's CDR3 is CASSLEGPGAGNTIYF. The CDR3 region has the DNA TGCGCCAGCAGCTTGGAAGGACCCGGGGCAGGAAACACCATATATTTT.

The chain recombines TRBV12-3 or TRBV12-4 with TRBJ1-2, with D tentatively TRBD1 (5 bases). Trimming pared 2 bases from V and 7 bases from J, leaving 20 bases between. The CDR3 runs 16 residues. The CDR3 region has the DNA TGTGCCAGCAGTTTATGGCAGGACACCCCAAGTAGTGGCTACACCTTC. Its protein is CASSLWQDTPSSGYTF.

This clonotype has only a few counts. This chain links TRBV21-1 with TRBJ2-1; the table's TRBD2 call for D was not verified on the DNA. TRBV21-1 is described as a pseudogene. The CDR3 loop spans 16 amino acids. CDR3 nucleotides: TGTGCCAGCAGTGGAAGCGGGGGGACCCTCTACAATGAGCAGTTCTTC. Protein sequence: CASSGSGGTLYNEQFF.

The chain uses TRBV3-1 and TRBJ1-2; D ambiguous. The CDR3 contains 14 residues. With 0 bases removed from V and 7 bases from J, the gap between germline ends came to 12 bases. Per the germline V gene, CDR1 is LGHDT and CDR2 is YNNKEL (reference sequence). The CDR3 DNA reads TGTGCCAGCAGCCAAGATGCATTCGTCCGTGGCTACACCTTC. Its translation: CASSQDAFVRGYTF.

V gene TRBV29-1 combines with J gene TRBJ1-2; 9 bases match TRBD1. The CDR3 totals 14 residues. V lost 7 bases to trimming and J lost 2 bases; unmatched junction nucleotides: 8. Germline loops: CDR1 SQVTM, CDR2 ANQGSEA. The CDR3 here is CSAFFTGGNYGYTF. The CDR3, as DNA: TGCAGCGCCTTCTTTACAGGGGGCAACTATGGCTACACCTTC.

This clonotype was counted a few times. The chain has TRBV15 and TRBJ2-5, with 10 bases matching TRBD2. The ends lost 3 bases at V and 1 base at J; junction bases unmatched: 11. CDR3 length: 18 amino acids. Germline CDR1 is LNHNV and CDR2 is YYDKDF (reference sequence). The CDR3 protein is CATSSDPFASGGQETQYF. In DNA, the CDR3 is TGTGCCACCAGCAGCGACCCCTTCGCTAGCGGGGGCCAAGAGACCCAGTACTTC.

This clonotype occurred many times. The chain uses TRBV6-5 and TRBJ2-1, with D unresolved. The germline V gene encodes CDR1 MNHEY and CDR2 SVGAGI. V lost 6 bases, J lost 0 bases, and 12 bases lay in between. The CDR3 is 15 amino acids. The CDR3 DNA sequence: TGTGCCAGCAGCCAGCTCGATCCCTCCTACAATGAGCAGTTCTTC. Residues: CASSQLDPSYNEQFF.

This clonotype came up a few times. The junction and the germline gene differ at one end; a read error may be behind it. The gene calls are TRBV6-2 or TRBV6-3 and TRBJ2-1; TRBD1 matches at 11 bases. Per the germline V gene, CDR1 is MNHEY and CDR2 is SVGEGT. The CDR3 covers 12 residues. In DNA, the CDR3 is TGTGCCAGCAGTTTCGCCAGGGACAGGGGGGTCTTC. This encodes CASSFARDRGVF.

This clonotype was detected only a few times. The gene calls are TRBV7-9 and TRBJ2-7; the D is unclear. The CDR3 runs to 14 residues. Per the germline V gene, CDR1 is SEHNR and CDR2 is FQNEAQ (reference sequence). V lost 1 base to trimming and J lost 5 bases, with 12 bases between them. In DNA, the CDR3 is TGTGCCAGCAGCTTAGTTCGTGGTCTCCACGAGCAGTACTTC. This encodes CASSLVRGLHEQYF.

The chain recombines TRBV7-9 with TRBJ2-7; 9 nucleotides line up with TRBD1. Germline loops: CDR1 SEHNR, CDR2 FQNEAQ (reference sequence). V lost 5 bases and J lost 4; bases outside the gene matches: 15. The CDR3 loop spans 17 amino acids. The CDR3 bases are TGTGCCAGCAGCCACCTAGGGCCGGGACAGGGCCCGTACGAGCAGTACGTC. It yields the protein CASSHLGPGQGPYEQYV.